This TCR beta chain was obtained from a study of cytomegalovirus exposure and HLA in healthy donors. Study results and limitations: Later analysis demonstrated an association between a missense DCLRE1C variant and TCR beta V- and J-gene trimming. A later analysis associated around 17,000 TCR beta sequences with HLA alleles at a 0.05 false discovery rate.

In the PCR, 60 Vbeta and 13 Jbeta primers were used. Profiled with immunoSEQ multiplex PCR; TCRdb holds only in-frame clones, not every one. This table has 180,000 or so clones, 75% to 80% appearing once. Notes on this clone: The antigen remains unidentified.

Each donor's status was that of a healthy bone marrow donor. At collection, donors were nominally healthy, but unrecorded immune exposures were probable. The receptor was derived from a man between 45 and 60 years old in good health and CMV-seropositive. The sequenced sample was PBMCs.

CDR3 region: CASSQGLKNRGYTF. CDR3 coding DNA: TGCGCCAGCAGCCAAGGTCTCAAAAACAGGGGCTACACCTTC. V gene TRBV4-1 combines with J gene TRBJ1-2, with D maybe TRBD1 (5 bases). This CDR3 region has 14 residues. V lost 1 base and J lost 8, with 14 bases in between. CDR1 MGHRA and CDR2 YSYEKL come from the germline V gene.